What follows are 32 T cell receptor beta chains derived from one specimen sequenced in a study. TCRdb re-called the 5' RACE reads with MiXCR, one entry per CDR3 protein. The table includes more than 55,000 distinct CDR3 sequences, 26% detected once. The sorted Tregs were CD4+CD25+CD127-/low cells. Sequenced material: tumor-infiltrating Tregs sorted from the breast tumor. Every receptor here comes from a female donor with breast cancer.

This chain connects TRBV5-1 to TRBJ1-1, with D maybe TRBD1 (6 bases). Trimming cost V 7 bases and J 2 bases, with 15 bases left between them. CDR1 is SGHRS, CDR2 YFSETQ, per germline. This CDR3 is built from 14 residues. The CDR3 sequence is CASGPTGANTEAFF. CDR3 coding DNA: TGCGCCAGCGGGCCGACAGGAGCTAACACTGAAGCTTTCTTT. The entire variable domain, with the rest obtained from reference TRBV5-1 and TRBJ1-1, is as follows: KAGVTQTPRYLIKTRGQQVTLSCSPISGHRSVSWYQQTPGQGLQFLFEYFSETQRNKGNFPGRFSGRQFSNSRSEMNVSTLELGDSALYLCASGPTGANTEAFFGQGTRLTVV.

A note on this clonotype: At one end the junction does not follow the germline gene, possibly because of a read error. V usage is TRBV9 and J usage is TRBJ1-3, with D uncertain. Germline values: CDR1 SGDLS, CDR2 YYNGEE. This CDR3 is 14 amino acids long. The CDR3, as DNA: TGTGCCAGCAGCGTAGCTACCAACGGAAACACCATAAATTTT. Encoded protein: CASSVATNGNTINF.

This clonotype was seen only a few times. The chain is built from TRBV7-2 and TRBJ1-1, with D possibly matching TRBD1 (5 bases). The CDR3 contains 13 residues. Germline-derived CDR1 and CDR2 are SGHTA and FQGNSA. The ends were cut back, 3 bases at V and 5 bases at J, with 10 bases in the middle. The CDR3 sequence is CASSFQGGTEAFF. The CDR3 coding sequence is TGTGCCAGCAGCTTCCAGGGAGGAACTGAAGCTTTCTTT.

The J gene is TRBJ1-2, the V gene TRBV6-1; 9 bases are a match to TRBD1. V shed 5 bases and J 4 bases; nucleotides not matched to a gene: 14. The CDR3 spans 17 residues. The germline V gene has CDR1 MNHNS and CDR2 SASEGT. As DNA, the CDR3 is TGTGCCAGCAGTCAACTTTGGACAGGGGTTATTGTCTATGGCTACACCTTC. Translation gives CASSQLWTGVIVYGYTF.

Of note for this clonotype: A much bigger clone sits one base away, suggesting this may be a read error. V is TRBV6-1 and J is TRBJ2-5, with no clear D. Trimming cost V 11 bases and J 5 bases, with 21 bases left between them. This CDR3 has 14 amino acids. Germline V gene sequence: CDR1 MNHNS, CDR2 SASEGT. In DNA form, the CDR3 reads TGTGCCGGCACCCCCTTGAGCCTTGGCGAGACCCAGTACTTC. Translation gives CAGTPLSLGETQYF.

Concerning this clonotype: Its ends do not fully match the called genes, so a read error is possible. The chain uses TRBV6-2 or TRBV6-3 and TRBJ2-7; TRBD2 aligns across 15 bases. Germline V gives CDR1 MNHEY, CDR2 SVGEGT. The CDR3 sequence is 18 residues long. In nucleotides, the CDR3 is TGTGCCAGCAGTTACCGCCCGGGACTAGCGGGAGGACAATACGAGCAGAACTTC. Translating gives CASSYRPGLAGGQYEQNF.

As regards this clonotype: A clone one base away is much larger, so this may be a read error. The chain employs TRBV12-3 or TRBV12-4 and TRBJ2-1, with D possibly called TRBD1 or TRBD2 (5 bases each). The CDR3 runs 15 residues. The V and J ends lost 4 bases and 7 bases respectively, with 17 bases between them. The DNA for the CDR3 is TGTGCCAGCAGTTCACCGGGACGGAGCATGAATGAGCAGTTCTTC. It codes for CASSSPGRSMNEQFF.

The chain joins TRBV7-3 to TRBJ1-1; TRBD1 matches at 7 bases. This CDR3 is built from 14 residues. Germline CDR1 is SGHTA and CDR2 is FQGTGA. The trim removed 5 bases at V and 0 bases at J, leaving 3 bases unmatched. The CDR3 DNA follows: TGTGCCAGCAGCCCGGGACAGATGAACACTGAAGCTTTCTTT. Protein sequence: CASSPGQMNTEAFF.

V is TRBV29-1 and J is TRBJ2-3; no reliable D call. The germline CDR1 and CDR2 sequences are SQVTM and ANQGSEA. This CDR3 contains 10 residues. Between the trimmed V and J ends, which lost 4 bases and 2 bases, there was a span of 1 base. The CDR3 bases are TGCAGCGTTGCCACAGATACGCAGTATTTT. Its translation is CSVATDTQYF.

The chain couples TRBV27 to TRBJ2-5; TRBD1 is a possible D gene (6 bases). Germline lookup yields CDR1 MNHEY and CDR2 SMNVEV (reference sequence). This CDR3 contains 15 residues. With 1 base removed from V and 5 bases from J, the gap between germline ends came to 14 bases. The CDR3 DNA follows: TGTGCCAGCAGTTTATTTGGGGATCAGGGGGAGACCCAGTACTTC. Translation: CASSLFGDQGETQYF.

This clonotype was counted a few times. The rearrangement uses TRBV24-1 and TRBJ2-3, with 8 nucleotides matching TRBD2. Germline trimming cut 7 bases from V and 1 base from J; bases unmatched to any gene: 0. The germline V gene encodes CDR1 KGHDR and CDR2 SFDVKD. The CDR3 extends over 13 amino acids. The CDR3 DNA reads as TGTGCCACCAGGACTAGCGGCACAGATACGCAGTATTTT. Residues: CATRTSGTDTQYF.

This clonotype was recorded a few times. This chain links TRBV5-5 with TRBJ2-3, with D unresolved. Germline-derived CDR1 and CDR2 are SGHKS and YYEKEE (reference sequence). This CDR3 is 15 amino acids long. Trimming pared 3 bases from V and 3 bases from J, leaving 14 bases between. The CDR3: CASSSQGGTTDTQYF. The CDR3 nucleotides read TGTGCCAGCAGCTCTCAAGGCGGAACAACAGATACGCAGTATTTT. Supplemented by reference TRBV5-5 and TRBJ2-3, the full variable domain reads DAGVTQSPTHLIKTRGQQVTLRCSPISGHKSVSWYQQVLGQGPQFIFQYYEKEERGRGNFPDRFSARQFPNYSSELNVNALLLGDSALYLCASSSQGGTTDTQYFGPGTRLTVL.

This chain links TRBV28 with TRBJ1-2, with a possible D match to TRBD1 (5 bases). Trimming shortened V by 7 bases and J by 2 bases, and 14 bases separated the two germline ends. Germline lookup yields CDR1 MDHEN and CDR2 SYDVKM. This CDR3 is built from 14 residues. The CDR3 protein is CASTRVGLNYGYTF. In DNA form, the CDR3 reads TGTGCCAGCACTCGTGTGGGACTCAACTATGGCTACACCTTC.

In its sample, this clonotype was seen a few times. This chain joins TRBV4-2 and TRBJ2-4, with 9 bases that match TRBD1. The germline V gene encodes CDR1 LGHNA and CDR2 YNFKEQ. J lost 8 bases, V lost 4 bases, and 3 bases had no gene match. CDR3 size: 13 residues. The CDR3 spells CASSPQGADIQYF. DNA of the CDR3: TGTGCCAGCAGCCCACAGGGGGCGGACATTCAGTACTTC.

This clonotype has more than one count but fewer than ten. The rearrangement joins TRBV24-1 to TRBJ2-5; possibly TRBD2 for D (5 bases). This CDR3 has 13 residues. Germline V gene data show CDR1 as KGHDR and CDR2 as SFDVKD. V was pared by 2 bases and J by 5 bases, with 8 bases between. The CDR3 region is CATSDSAVETQYF. CDR3 bases: TGTGCCACCAGTGATTCAGCGGTGGAGACCCAGTACTTC.

Points on this clonotype: This could be a read error, since a much larger clone is one nucleotide away. The CDR3 coding sequence is TGTGCCAGCAGTTCCAGGCCACCGCACGCAGATACGCAGTATTTT. Protein product: CASSSRPPHADTQYF. This chain uses TRBV6-2 or TRBV6-3 with TRBJ2-3, with D unresolved. Germline values: CDR1 MNHEY, CDR2 SVGEGT. CDR3 length: 15 amino acids. Trimming took 4 bases from V and 4 from J, leaving 15 bases between them.

V gene TRBV20-1 combines with J gene TRBJ2-7; D gene ambiguous. The germline V and J ends were trimmed by 1 base and 7 bases, with 8 bases remaining between them. CDR3 length: 11 residues. From germline, CDR1 is DFQATT and CDR2 SNEGSKA (reference sequence). The CDR3 spells CSARGNGEQYF. As DNA, the CDR3 is TGCAGTGCTAGAGGTAACGGAGAGCAGTACTTC.

This clonotype was observed a handful of times. The chain combines TRBV5-1 with TRBJ2-5; the D is unclear. The CDR3 loop spans 12 amino acids. Trimming shortened V by 1 base and J by 2 bases, and 3 bases separated the two germline ends. In germline, CDR1 is SGHRS, CDR2 YFSETQ. The CDR3 protein is CASSLRQETQYF. CDR3 nucleotide sequence: TGCGCCAGCAGCTTGAGACAAGAGACCCAGTACTTC.

V is TRBV20-1 and J is TRBJ2-4; no clear D. CDR3 length: 13 amino acids. Germline CDR1 DFQATT, CDR2 SNEGSKA (reference sequence). The CDR3 nucleotides read TGCAGCGAACTGGAACGAGCCAAAAACATTCAGTACTTC. This encodes CSELERAKNIQYF.

This clonotype was detected ten times or more. The chain has TRBV6-5 and TRBJ2-1, with a weak D call TRBD2 (5 bases). The V gene's germline CDR1 is MNHEY and CDR2 SVGAGI. The CDR3 has 13 amino acids. The V gene lost 5 bases and the J gene lost 8 bases, with 13 bases spanning the gap. The CDR3 spells CASSISGGYEQFF. The CDR3 DNA sequence: TGTGCCAGCAGTATCTCTGGCGGGTATGAGCAGTTCTTC.

Worth noting for this clonotype: A much larger clone is a single base away; this may be a read error. The conserved phenylalanine or tryptophan normally closing the CDR3 is absent here, so this likely arose from a read error. The chain couples TRBV7-6 to TRBJ2-7, with 7 bases aligning to TRBD2. V was clipped by 5 bases and J by 5 bases; unmatched bases: 6. Germline V gene data show CDR1 as SGHVS and CDR2 as FNYEAQ. The length of the CDR3 is 13 residues. As DNA, the CDR3 is TGTGCCAGCAGCCCTACTAGCGCTAACGAGCAGTACCTC. It yields the protein CASSPTSANEQYL.

This clonotype was found many times. V gene TRBV6-2 or TRBV6-3 combines with J gene TRBJ2-1, with a weak D call TRBD1 (6 bases). There are 14 residues in the CDR3. Per the germline V gene, CDR1 is MNHEY and CDR2 is SVGEGT. Trimming shortened V by 7 bases and J by 7 bases, and 17 bases separated the two germline ends. CDR3 amino acids: CASTVGGRRNEQFF. Written as DNA, the CDR3 is TGTGCCAGCACGGTAGGGGGTAGAAGGAATGAGCAGTTCTTC.

CDR3 region: CASRPNRGQETQYF. DNA for the CDR3: TGTGCCAGCAGACCTAACAGGGGCCAAGAGACCCAGTACTTC. The chain recombines TRBV7-8 with TRBJ2-5; 7 bases align to TRBD1. Germline loops: CDR1 SGHVS, CDR2 FQNEAQ. This CDR3 is 14 amino acids long. V lost 6 bases and J lost 1; bases outside the gene matches: 5.

The rearrangement uses TRBV10-2 and TRBJ2-7; 10 bases fit TRBD1. This CDR3 spans 15 amino acids. Trimming cost V 4 bases and J 2 bases; bases outside gene matches: 5. Germline V gene data show CDR1 as WSHSY and CDR2 as SAAADI. The DNA of the CDR3 is TGCGCCAGCAGTGGTGGACAGGGGGACACCTACGAGCAGTACTTC. It is translated as CASSGGQGDTYEQYF.

The chain combines TRBV9 with TRBJ1-5, with D possibly TRBD1 on 6 matching bases. This CDR3 is built from 15 residues. Trimming cost V 3 bases and J 0 bases, with 10 bases left between them. In germline, CDR1 is SGDLS, CDR2 YYNGEE. The CDR3 region is CASSASGVSNQPQHF. The DNA for the CDR3 is TGTGCCAGCAGCGCGTCAGGGGTTAGCAATCAGCCCCAGCATTTT.

About this clonotype: Its ends do not fully match the called genes, so a read error is possible. This chain connects TRBV6-1 to TRBJ2-5, with TRBD1 matching over 7 bases. This CDR3 spans 14 amino acids. The germline V gene encodes CDR1 MNHNS and CDR2 SASEGT. The CDR3 DNA reads TGTACCAGCAGTGGATCGACAGGGTGGTTAGCCCAGTACTTC. It yields the protein CTSSGSTGWLAQYF.

In its sample, this clonotype ranks as medium-sized. The chain has TRBV20-1 and TRBJ1-2; no definite D call. The germline CDR1 and CDR2 sequences are DFQATT and SNEGSKA (reference sequence). V was trimmed by 3 bases and J by 2 bases, leaving 4 bases between them. There are 11 residues in the CDR3. The CDR3 loop is CSASDNYGYTF. In DNA form, the CDR3 reads TGCAGTGCTAGCGACAACTATGGCTACACCTTC.

Only one count was recorded for this clonotype. Relative to the germline gene, one junction end is altered; a read error may explain this. The rearrangement links TRBV7-7 to TRBJ1-3, with unresolved D. The CDR3 is 15 amino acids. Germline-derived CDR1 and CDR2 are SSHAT and FNYEAQ (reference sequence). The CDR3 DNA sequence: TGTGCTAGCAGCCCCGGAGGCGAAGGTGGAAACACCATATATTTT. It translates to CASSPGGEGGNTIYF.

This clonotype has more than one count but fewer than ten. The rearrangement joins TRBV4-3 to TRBJ2-2; possible D gene TRBD2, 6 bases. This CDR3 is 16 amino acids long. From germline, CDR1 is LGHNA and CDR2 YSLEER. Trimming took off 4 bases at V and 10 bases at J, with 22 bases between the two ends. The CDR3 nucleotides read TGCGCCAGCAGCCTGAGGGTTCCTCACCCTAGCGAGGAGCTGTTTTTT. It codes for CASSLRVPHPSEELFF.

A note on this clonotype: This may stem from a read error, because a much larger clone lies one nucleotide away. This chain links TRBV5-1 with TRBJ2-1; 10 bases are shared with TRBD1. The germline CDR1 and CDR2 sequences are SGHRS and YFSETQ. The CDR3 loop spans 15 amino acids. Losses at the gene ends were 3 bases for V and 7 bases for J; bases not matched to a gene: 7. Written as DNA, the CDR3 is TGCGCCAGCAGCTGGACCGGGACAGGGGTGAATGAGCAGTTCTTC. Protein sequence: CASSWTGTGVNEQFF. The variable domain in full, with the rest retrieved from reference TRBV5-1 and TRBJ2-1, is KAGVTQTPRYLIKTRGQQVTLSCSPISGHRSVSWYQQTPGQGLQFLFEYFSETQRNKGNFPGRFSGRQFSNSRSEMNVSTLELGDSALYLCASSWTGTGVNEQFFGPGTRLTVL.

As for this clonotype: A read error may produce the germline difference seen at one junction end. The chain combines TRBV6-1 with TRBJ1-5; D is perhaps TRBD1 (5 bases). This CDR3 has 16 residues. Per the germline V gene, CDR1 is MNHNS and CDR2 is SASEGT. The DNA for the CDR3 is TGTGCCAGCAGTGCCTCGTGGTGGGGACGCAATCGGCCCCAGCATTTT. As protein: CASSASWWGRNRPQHF.

This clonotype was observed a few times. This chain links TRBV7-3 with TRBJ2-2, with D possibly TRBD1 on 5 matching bases. V lost 5 bases and J lost 4, with 11 bases in between. Germline CDR1 SGHTA, CDR2 FQGTGA. The CDR3 spans 14 residues. CDR3 sequence: CASSPGPVTGELFF. The CDR3, as DNA: TGTGCCAGCAGCCCAGGGCCCGTCACCGGGGAGCTGTTTTTT. The full variable domain, its missing parts supplied by reference TRBV7-3 and TRBJ2-2, is GAGVSQTPSNKVTEKGKYVELRCDPISGHTALYWYRQSLGQGPEFLIYFQGTGAADDSGLPNDRFFAVRPEGSVSTLKIQRTERGDSAVYLCASSPGPVTGELFFGEGSRLTVL.